The 5 T cell receptor beta chains given below trace back to one sample, sequenced in a study of T-cell memory formation after mild COVID-19. Using its own MiXCR run on the 5' RACE reads, TCRdb lists one record per CDR3 protein. In the table there are fewer than 650,000 distinct CDR3 sequences, about 20% of which are singletons. The sequenced material came from PBMCs or a T cell subset sorted from them (not recorded which). The receptors stem from an adult woman who had mild COVID-19 (a few samples of this study predate the infection). Cell type and time point are not known.

This clonotype was seen a few times. The chain carries TRBV7-8 and TRBJ2-7; D gene unclear. The CDR3 extends over 15 amino acids. The germline gives CDR1 SGHVS, CDR2 FQNEAQ. Trimming shortened V by 2 bases and J by 0 bases, and 11 bases separated the two germline ends. The CDR3 loop reads CASSLFEVRSYEQYF. The CDR3, as DNA: TGTGCCAGCAGCTTATTTGAGGTCCGCTCCTACGAGCAGTACTTC.

Only a few counts were recorded for this clonotype. This chain joins TRBV21-1 and TRBJ2-7. TRBV21-1 is tagged as a pseudogene. The CDR3 sequence is 10 residues long. The chain's CDR3 is CARPTPRQYF. As DNA, the CDR3 is TGTGCCCGTCCTACCCCAAGGCAGTACTTC.

The chain has TRBV27 and TRBJ2-3, with D hard to call. CDR1 is MNHEY, CDR2 SMNVEV, per germline (reference sequence). V lost 1 base and J lost 3, with 8 bases in between. The CDR3 sequence is 14 residues long. As DNA, the CDR3 is TGTGCCAGCAGTTTATTCCCCGGGACAGATACGCAGTATTTT. Protein: CASSLFPGTDTQYF.

This clonotype has just a few counts. The V and J genes are TRBV6-5 and TRBJ2-2; the D call may be TRBD1 or TRBD2 (5 bases each). The CDR3 is 15 amino acids. V lost 0 bases and J lost 2, with 7 bases in between. The germline gives CDR1 MNHEY, CDR2 SVGAGI. The CDR3 DNA sequence: TGTGCCAGCAGTTACTCTGGGGGAAACACCGGGGAGCTGTTTTTT. It codes for CASSYSGGNTGELFF.

V and J are TRBV7-8 and TRBJ2-7; the match to TRBD2 covers 9 bases. In germline, CDR1 is SGHVS, CDR2 FQNEAQ. The J segment lost 2 bases and the V segment lost 0 bases, leaving 5 bases of the junction unmatched. CDR3 size: 16 residues. The CDR3 loop is CASSLAASGTPYEQYF. The CDR3 region has the DNA TGTGCCAGCAGCTTAGCTGCTAGCGGGACGCCCTACGAGCAGTACTTC.